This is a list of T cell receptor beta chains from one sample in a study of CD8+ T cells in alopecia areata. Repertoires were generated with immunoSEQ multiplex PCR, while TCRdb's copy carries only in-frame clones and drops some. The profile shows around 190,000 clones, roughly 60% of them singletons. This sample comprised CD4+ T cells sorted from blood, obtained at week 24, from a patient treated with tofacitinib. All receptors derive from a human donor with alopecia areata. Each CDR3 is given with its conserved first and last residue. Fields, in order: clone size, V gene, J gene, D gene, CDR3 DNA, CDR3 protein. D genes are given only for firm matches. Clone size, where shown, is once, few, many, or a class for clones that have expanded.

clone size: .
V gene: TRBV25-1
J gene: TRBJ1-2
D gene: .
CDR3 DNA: TGTGCCAGCAGTGACAAGGGCCTCCTGGGCTACACCTTC
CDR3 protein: CASSDKGLLGYTF

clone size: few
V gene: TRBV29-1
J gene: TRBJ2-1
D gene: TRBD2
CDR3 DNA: TGCAGCGTTGAAGTCCGTCGGCGGGGGGGTTCCGATGAGCAGTTCTTC
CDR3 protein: CSVEVRRRGGSDEQFF

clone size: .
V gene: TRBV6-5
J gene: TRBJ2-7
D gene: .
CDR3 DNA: TGTGCCAGCACCGGGGGTACCTCCTACGAGCAGTACTTC
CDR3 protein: CASTGGTSYEQYF

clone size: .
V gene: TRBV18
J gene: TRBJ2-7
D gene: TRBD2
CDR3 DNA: TGTGCCAGCTCGGCGGGGGTCTACGAGCAGTACTTC
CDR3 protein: CASSAGVYEQYF

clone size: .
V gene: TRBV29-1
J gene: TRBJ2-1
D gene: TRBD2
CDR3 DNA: TGCAGCGTTGACAGACTAGCGGGGGGCAATGAGCAGTTCTTC
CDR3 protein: CSVDRLAGGNEQFF

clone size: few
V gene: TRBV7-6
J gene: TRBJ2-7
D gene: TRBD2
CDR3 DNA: TGTGCCAGCAGCTTAGAGCGGGGGGGCTACGAGCAGTACTTC
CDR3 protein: CASSLERGGYEQYF

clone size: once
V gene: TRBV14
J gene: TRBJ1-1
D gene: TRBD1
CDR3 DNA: TGTGCCAGTAAGGGACAGGGGGCGAAAGCTTTCTTT
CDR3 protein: CASKGQGAKAFF

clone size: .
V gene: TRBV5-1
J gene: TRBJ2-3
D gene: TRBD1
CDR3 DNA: TGCGCCAGCAGCCAGACAGGGGCCACAGATACGCAGTATTTT
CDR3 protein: CASSQTGATDTQYF

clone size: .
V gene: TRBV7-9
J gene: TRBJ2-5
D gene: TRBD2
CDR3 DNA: TGTGCCAGCAGCAAGCCTAGCGGGGCGTGGGAGACCCAGTACTTC
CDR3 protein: CASSKPSGAWETQYF

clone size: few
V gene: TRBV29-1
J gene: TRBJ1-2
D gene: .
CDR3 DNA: TGCAGCGTTGAAATGCGGGAATACGACTATGGCTACACCTTC
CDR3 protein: CSVEMREYDYGYTF

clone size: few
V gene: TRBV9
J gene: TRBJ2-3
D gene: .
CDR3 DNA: TGTGCCAGCAGCGCCACAGATACGCAGTATTTT
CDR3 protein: CASSATDTQYF

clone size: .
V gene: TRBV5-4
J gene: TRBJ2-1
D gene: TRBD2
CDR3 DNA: TGTGCCAGCAGCAACCGACTAGCGGCCCAGTATGAGCAGTTCTTC
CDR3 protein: CASSNRLAAQYEQFF

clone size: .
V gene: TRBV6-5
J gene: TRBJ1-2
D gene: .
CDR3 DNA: TGTGCCAGCAGTCCAGACAGCCTCTATGGCTACACCTTC
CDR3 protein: CASSPDSLYGYTF

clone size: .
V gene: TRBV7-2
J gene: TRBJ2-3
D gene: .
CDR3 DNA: TGTGCCAGCAGCTTATACGGGGCGGCCACAGATACGCAGTATTTT
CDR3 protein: CASSLYGAATDTQYF

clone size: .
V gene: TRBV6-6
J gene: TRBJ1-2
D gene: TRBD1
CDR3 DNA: TGTGCCAGCAGTTCCCCGACAGGGCCAAAGGGCTACACCTTC
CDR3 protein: CASSSPTGPKGYTF

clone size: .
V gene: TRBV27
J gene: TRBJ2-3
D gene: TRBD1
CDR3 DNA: TGTGCCAGCAGTTCCACGGGACAGGGGAGAGATACGCAGTATTTT
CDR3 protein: CASSSTGQGRDTQYF

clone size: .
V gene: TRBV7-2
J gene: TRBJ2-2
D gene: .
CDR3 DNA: TGTGCCAGCAGTCAAAACCCCCTGGGCCAGTACACCGGGGAGCTGTTTTTT
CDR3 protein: CASSQNPLGQYTGELFF